The sequence of this T cell receptor beta chain was determined in a study of blood T cell repertoires in COVID-19. Study overall: The United States, Italy and Spain were the sources of the acute and convalescent COVID-19 samples.

The protocol was immunoSEQ multiplex PCR, while the TCRdb copy is restricted to in-frame clones and leaves out a portion. Of 200,000 to 250,000 clones listed, 81% were seen once; the top ten hold more than 8.5%. Participants were aged 18 to 89 years, lived in 20 to 30 US areas, and enrolled virtually. Each participant's cohort was designated according to participant-reported clinical history. Sample: PBMCs or T cells enriched from blood (not recorded which). This clonotype was obtained from a woman aged 45-65 years with acute COVID-19.

CDR3 sequence reads: CASSQSSGDRRSYNSPLHF. The CDR3 bases are TGCGCCAGCAGTCAATCAAGCGGGGACAGGAGATCCTATAATTCACCCCTCCACTTT. The chain uses TRBV23-1 and TRBJ1-6, with 8 bases that match TRBD1. TRBV23-1 is sorted into the ORF group, with uncertain function. J lost 1 base, V lost 0 bases, and 8 bases had no gene match. The CDR3 is 19 residues long.